This T cell receptor beta chain appears in the sequencing data of a study of a mutant IDH1 vaccine in newly diagnosed glioma. Overall study: Patients under treatment included approximately 60% males and 37.5% females and had a mean age of approximately 40 years.

Specified time point: baseline, week 1 (first vaccination visit). The treatment was: pre-vaccination baseline after standard-of-care therapy. Donors had new IDH1-mutant astrocytomas of WHO grade 3 or 4 (ATRX-lost). This clone was recorded a few times. Its target is not known. This CDR3 contains 12 residues. Per the germline V gene, CDR1 is LNHDA and CDR2 is SQIVND (reference sequence). V lost 6 bases, J lost 12 bases, and 6 bases stayed unmatched. Findings and limits, study-wide: Top peripheral T cell clonotype shifts appeared unrelated to pseudoprogression. Among patients, 93.3% showed immune responses induced by the vaccine.

Repertoires were generated with immunoSEQ multiplex PCR, while TCRdb's copy carries only in-frame clones and drops some. The sample holds 65,000 to 70,000 clones, around 83% seen once. The chain carries TRBV19 and TRBJ2-7; TRBD1 matches 12 bases. The clonotype comes from a young woman with glioma. Some clones in this sample may be carry-over from other donors' samples. The specimen was peripheral blood mononuclear cells (PBMCs), collected from a glioma patient treated with radiotherapy, temozolomide or both. CDR3 nucleotide sequence: TGTGCCAGTAGGGGGGACAGGGGGCTGCCGTACTTC. Protein: CASRGDRGLPYF.